The rows below give T cell receptor beta chains drawn from one sample of a study of T cells in localized non-small cell lung cancer. Data came from immunoSEQ multiplex PCR; TCRdb stores just in-frame clones and leaves some out. The table has around 4,400 clones, 30% seen once. Specimen: lung tumor tissue, collected before any cancer treatment. The receptor set was obtained from a male donor at least 60 years old with stage I lung adenocarcinoma. Each CDR3 is given with its conserved first and last residue. Fields, in order: V gene, clone size, J gene, D gene, CDR3 protein, CDR3 DNA. A D gene is named only where the DNA matches it firmly. Expanded clones are given a class, and other clones once, few, many or no size at all.

V: TRBV5-1
size: -
J: TRBJ2-1
D: TRBD2
CDR3: CASSPRTSSYNEQFF
DNA: TGCGCCAGCAGCCCAAGGACTAGCAGCTACAATGAGCAGTTCTTC

V: TRBV28
size: -
J: TRBJ1-2
D: -
CDR3: CASSLGWVENYGYTF
DNA: TGTGCCAGCAGTTTAGGTTGGGTGGAGAACTATGGCTACACCTTC

V: TRBV11-3
size: large
J: TRBJ2-5
D: TRBD1
CDR3: CASSLTQGRETQYF
DNA: TGTGCCAGCAGTTTGACACAGGGGCGGGAGACCCAGTACTTC

V: TRBV9
size: -
J: TRBJ2-7
D: -
CDR3: CASSVGGDSYEQYF
DNA: TGTGCCAGCAGCGTAGGAGGGGATAGTTACGAGCAGTACTTC

V: TRBV19
size: -
J: TRBJ2-2
D: TRBD2
CDR3: CASSLPGLAEHTGELFF
DNA: TGTGCCAGTAGTTTACCGGGACTAGCGGAACACACCGGGGAGCTGTTTTTT

V: TRBV2
size: few
J: TRBJ2-7
D: -
CDR3: CASSERDRSYEQYF
DNA: TGTGCCAGCAGTGAAAGGGACCGCTCCTACGAGCAGTACTTC

V: TRBV11-3
size: -
J: TRBJ1-6
D: -
CDR3: CASSLDQWRSYNSPLHF
DNA: TGTGCCAGCAGCTTAGATCAGTGGAGGAGCTATAATTCACCCCTCCACTTT

V: TRBV30
size: -
J: TRBJ1-1
D: -
CDR3: CAWSPLRGALDTGTEAFF
DNA: TGTGCCTGGAGTCCCCTGCGGGGTGCACTCGATACCGGCACTGAAGCTTTCTTT

V: TRBV9
size: few
J: TRBJ2-1
D: -
CDR3: CASSPDSSYNEQFF
DNA: TGTGCCAGCAGCCCCGACAGCTCCTACAATGAGCAGTTCTTC

V: TRBV11-3
size: medium-sized
J: TRBJ2-7
D: -
CDR3: CASSLLDLRTEQYF
DNA: TGTGCCAGCAGCTTGTTGGACCTACGAACCGAGCAGTACTTC

V: TRBV19
size: -
J: TRBJ2-7
D: TRBD1
CDR3: CASSIALTGPYEQYF
DNA: TGTGCCAGTAGTATAGCTCTGACAGGGCCCTACGAGCAGTACTTC

V: TRBV30
size: -
J: TRBJ1-4
D: -
CDR3: CAWSNPLSLFF
DNA: TGTGCCTGGAGTAACCCCCTCAGTCTGTTTTTT

V: TRBV30
size: few
J: TRBJ1-5
D: -
CDR3: CAWSVDSNQPQHF
DNA: TGTGCCTGGAGTGTAGATAGCAATCAGCCCCAGCATTTT

V: TRBV11-3
size: -
J: TRBJ2-6
D: -
CDR3: CASSRDSTGANVLTF
DNA: TGTGCCAGCAGCCGGGATAGCACTGGGGCCAACGTCCTGACTTTC

V: TRBV30
size: -
J: TRBJ2-3
D: TRBD1
CDR3: CACSRDRAPTDTQYF
DNA: TGTGCCTGTTCCCGGGACAGGGCCCCAACAGATACGCAGTATTTT

V: TRBV25-1
size: few
J: TRBJ2-7
D: -
CDR3: CASSEYGEHYEQYF
DNA: TGTGCCAGCAGTGAATATGGGGAACACTACGAGCAGTACTTC

V: TRBV5-1
size: once
J: TRBJ2-4
D: TRBD2
CDR3: CASSYWTSGKNIQYF
DNA: TGCGCCAGCAGTTACTGGACTAGCGGTAAAAACATTCAGTACTTC

V: TRBV11-3
size: -
J: TRBJ1-4
D: TRBD1
CDR3: CASSVRQGVTNEKLFF
DNA: TGTGCCAGCAGCGTAAGACAGGGCGTTACTAATGAAAAACTGTTTTTT

V: TRBV6-8
size: few
J: TRBJ2-7
D: TRBD1
CDR3: CASSRGQDGISGEQYF
DNA: TGTGCCAGCAGCCGCGGACAGGACGGGATCAGCGGCGAGCAGTACTTC

V: TRBV6-8
size: medium-sized
J: TRBJ2-7
D: -
CDR3: CASRFSSGEQYF
DNA: TGTGCCAGCAGGTTCAGTTCCGGCGAGCAGTACTTC

V: TRBV11-3
size: -
J: TRBJ1-2
D: -
CDR3: CASSITGTSNYGYTF
DNA: TGTGCCAGCAGCATTACCGGGACATCTAACTATGGCTACACCTTC

V: TRBV30
size: -
J: TRBJ1-5
D: -
CDR3: CAWSVGGYSNQPQHF
DNA: TGTGCCTGGAGTGTGGGGGGTTATAGCAATCAGCCCCAGCATTTT

V: TRBV19
size: -
J: TRBJ2-2
D: -
CDR3: CASSKVQPVNTGELFF
DNA: TGTGCCAGTAGTAAGGTCCAGCCAGTTAACACCGGGGAGCTGTTTTTT

V: TRBV6-8
size: large
J: TRBJ2-3
D: -
CDR3: CASSYKGGPDTQYF
DNA: TGTGCCAGCAGTTACAAGGGGGGACCAGATACGCAGTATTTT

V: TRBV11-3
size: -
J: TRBJ2-7
D: -
CDR3: CASRPTGAGGEQYF
DNA: TGTGCCAGCAGACCTACGGGCGCGGGCGGGGAGCAGTACTTC

V: TRBV14
size: large
J: TRBJ1-5
D: -
CDR3: CASSRTSWSPQHF
DNA: TGTGCCAGCAGCCGGACAAGTTGGTCGCCCCAGCATTTT

V: TRBV9
size: medium-sized
J: TRBJ1-6
D: -
CDR3: CASSESAGYNSPLHF
DNA: TGTGCCAGCAGTGAATCAGCAGGGTATAATTCACCCCTCCACTTT

V: TRBV30
size: -
J: TRBJ1-5
D: -
CDR3: CAWSRHDNQPQHF
DNA: TGTGCCTGGAGTCGACACGATAATCAGCCCCAGCATTTT

V: TRBV30
size: -
J: TRBJ2-5
D: -
CDR3: CAWSVKGVETQYF
DNA: TGTGCCTGGAGTGTAAAAGGGGTAGAGACCCAGTACTTC

V: TRBV11-3
size: large
J: TRBJ1-1
D: TRBD1
CDR3: CASSARDRYLNTEAFF
DNA: TGTGCCAGCAGCGCCAGGGACAGGTATTTGAACACTGAAGCTTTCTTT

V: TRBV30
size: -
J: TRBJ1-5
D: -
CDR3: CAWGPKGNQPQHF
DNA: TGTGCCTGGGGGCCAAAAGGCAATCAGCCCCAGCATTTT

V: TRBV15
size: few
J: TRBJ1-6
D: -
CDR3: CATSREGSVRDSPLHF
DNA: TGTGCCACCAGCAGAGAAGGGAGCGTACGGGATTCACCCCTCCACTTT

V: TRBV29-1
size: -
J: TRBJ1-5
D: TRBD1
CDR3: CSVTGGVGNQPQHF
DNA: TGCAGCGTTACAGGGGGCGTGGGCAATCAGCCCCAGCATTTT

V: TRBV29-1
size: -
J: TRBJ2-7
D: -
CDR3: CSVVANSYEQYF
DNA: TGCAGCGTTGTTGCGAACTCCTACGAGCAGTACTTC

V: TRBV6-8
size: few
J: TRBJ2-7
D: -
CDR3: CASSYRQVSYEQYF
DNA: TGTGCCAGCAGTTACAGACAGGTTTCCTACGAGCAGTACTTC

V: TRBV30
size: -
J: TRBJ1-1
D: -
CDR3: CAWSVTMNTEAFF
DNA: TGTGCCTGGAGTGTTACGATGAACACTGAAGCTTTCTTT

V: TRBV10-2
size: -
J: TRBJ2-1
D: TRBD2
CDR3: CASSVQPTSGGGNEQFF
DNA: TGCGCCAGCAGTGTCCAACCTACTAGCGGGGGAGGCAATGAGCAGTTCTTC

V: TRBV5-1
size: few
J: TRBJ1-5
D: -
CDR3: CASRRDGSNQPQHF
DNA: TGCGCCAGCAGGCGGGACGGGAGCAATCAGCCCCAGCATTTT

V: TRBV5-1
size: -
J: TRBJ1-1
D: -
CDR3: CASSLATAMNTEAFF
DNA: TGCGCCAGCAGCTTGGCCACAGCCATGAACACTGAAGCTTTCTTT

V: TRBV5-1
size: few
J: TRBJ1-1
D: TRBD1
CDR3: CASSLGQGATEAFF
DNA: TGCGCCAGCAGCCTGGGACAGGGGGCCACTGAAGCTTTCTTT

V: TRBV6-8
size: -
J: TRBJ2-7
D: -
CDR3: CASKDRNRDLNHPYEQYF
DNA: TGTGCCAGCAAAGATAGGAACAGGGACCTTAATCATCCCTACGAGCAGTACTTC

V: TRBV9
size: -
J: TRBJ1-4
D: -
CDR3: CASSVAPGDEKLFF
DNA: TGTGCCAGCAGCGTAGCCCCAGGAGATGAAAAACTGTTTTTT

V: TRBV27
size: medium-sized
J: TRBJ1-6
D: -
CDR3: CASSWRGPNSPLHF
DNA: TGTGCCAGCAGTTGGAGGGGACCCAATTCACCCCTCCACTTT

V: TRBV18
size: -
J: TRBJ2-7
D: -
CDR3: CASSPGPRAVSRAYEQYF
DNA: TGTGCCAGCTCACCAGGGCCCAGAGCGGTGAGTCGGGCCTACGAGCAGTACTTC

V: TRBV6-8
size: few
J: TRBJ1-4
D: -
CDR3: CASTVGVLEKLFF
DNA: TGTGCCAGCACCGTGGGAGTACTTGAAAAACTGTTTTTT